The clone carrying this T cell receptor beta chain has just one count. Antigen unknown. The data were taken from a study of radiotherapy plus CTLA-4 blockade in lung cancer. Focal radiation was given together with CTLA-4 blockade (ipilimumab) to patients with chemo-refractory metastatic non-small-cell lung cancer. The CDR3 contains 15 residues. With 5 bases clipped from V and 5 bases from J, the junction kept 11 bases outside the gene matches. Germline V CDR1 and CDR2: SGHKS, YYEKEE (reference sequence). The study's findings and limits: After radiotherapy and ipilimumab, tumor-derived clones expanded in peripheral blood. The authors reported that early blood T cell clone dynamics, with interferon-beta, best predicted response.

Libraries were prepared by immunoSEQ multiplex PCR; TCRdb keeps only in-frame clonotypes and omits some of them. The table shows approximately 44,000 clones, with less than 85% occurring only once. The sequenced sample was peripheral blood, obtained from a patient treated with radiotherapy plus ipilimumab. This clonotype originated in a human donor with non-small cell lung cancer who had stable disease on radiotherapy plus ipilimumab. The rearrangement links TRBV5-5 to TRBJ2-3; 7 bases match TRBD1. CDR3 sequence (DNA): TGTGCCAGCAGTGCAACAGGGGTTTTCGGAGATACGCAGTATTTT. Protein sequence: CASSATGVFGDTQYF. Based on the CDR3 plus reference TRBV5-5 and TRBJ2-3, the full variable domain is DAGVTQSPTHLIKTRGQQVTLRCSPISGHKSVSWYQQVLGQGPQFIFQYYEKEERGRGNFPDRFSARQFPNYSSELNVNALLLGDSALYLCASSATGVFGDTQYFGPGTRLTVL.